This T cell receptor beta chain comes out of a study of blood T cell repertoires in COVID-19. Across the study: Some COVID-19 samples were acute and others convalescent; all came from the United States, Italy and Spain.

Seattle's enrolled individuals joined amid active infection and were then monitored longitudinally. Profiled with immunoSEQ multiplex PCR; TCRdb holds only in-frame clones, not every one. The sample carries about 200,000 clones, 94% recorded once. From germline, CDR1 is SNHLY and CDR2 FYNNEI. The CDR3 is made up of 18 amino acids. V gave up 3 bases and J gave up 0 bases, with 18 bases separating them. The receptor comes from a man aged 25 to 40 with COVID-19, enrolled during active disease. The sample taken for sequencing was peripheral blood. The chain combines TRBV2 with TRBJ1-5; D call uncertain. CDR3 nucleotide sequence: TGTGCCAGCAGTGATCTCGGGAACCCCATGTATAGCAATCAGCCCCAGCATTTT. Amino acids: CASSDLGNPMYSNQPQHF.